This TCR beta chain stems from a study of patients and donors after allogeneic stem cell transplantation. V was clipped by 2 bases and J by 7 bases, with 6 bases between them. The CDR3 extends over 12 amino acids. TCRdb ran MiXCR on the RT-PCR reads and lists one entry per CDR3 protein. The sample consists of roughly 230,000 distinct CDR3 sequences, around an eighth of them appearing once. This clonotype was recorded at least ten times. The V and J genes are TRBV12-3 or TRBV12-4 and TRBJ2-1, with D hard to call. Sequencing was carried out using blood, either unsorted or a sorted T cell fraction (not recorded which). The source is a human donor who was either an allogeneic HSCT recipient or a stem cell or donor lymphocyte infusion donor (not recorded which). It is not recorded whose cells these are; they may come from a transplant donor. The CDR3 is CASSLFGNEQFF. CDR3 sequence (DNA): TGTGCCAGCAGTTTATTCGGTAATGAGCAGTTCTTC.